This T cell receptor (beta chain) was sequenced in a study of identical twins. TCRdb re-called the 5' RACE reads with MiXCR, one entry per CDR3 protein. The table shows about 520,000 distinct CDR3 sequences, with roughly a fifth occurring only once. Germline CDR1 is DFQATT and CDR2 is SNEGSKA (reference sequence). The CDR3 spans 17 residues. V lost 5 bases, J lost 2 bases, and 13 bases stayed unmatched. In this sample, this clonotype turned up many times. Antigen unknown. Study-wide points: Cross-sectional statistical analysis, not tracking of the same donors, underpinned the conclusions. For out-of-frame alpha sequences shared by twins, low generation probability was in excess. The models gave estimates that fell short of the out-of-frame TCR alpha sharing seen in monozygotic twins.

The data also belong to a second study, concerning T cells expressing NK-cell markers. Per that study: Repertoires of TCR beta were obtained from T cells sorted as CD3+CD56+NKG2C+, CD3+CD56+NKG2C- and CD3+CD56-NKG2C+.

This sequence was found in a woman aged 18 to 35 in good health. This sequence joins TRBV20-1 and TRBJ2-1; TRBD2 matches 9 bases. Sequenced input: CD4+ T cells sorted from blood. In DNA form, the CDR3 reads TGCAGTGCTCCCATGTTGGGTAGCGGGAGCGCCTACAATGAGCAGTTCTTC. Translating it yields CSAPMLGSGSAYNEQFF.